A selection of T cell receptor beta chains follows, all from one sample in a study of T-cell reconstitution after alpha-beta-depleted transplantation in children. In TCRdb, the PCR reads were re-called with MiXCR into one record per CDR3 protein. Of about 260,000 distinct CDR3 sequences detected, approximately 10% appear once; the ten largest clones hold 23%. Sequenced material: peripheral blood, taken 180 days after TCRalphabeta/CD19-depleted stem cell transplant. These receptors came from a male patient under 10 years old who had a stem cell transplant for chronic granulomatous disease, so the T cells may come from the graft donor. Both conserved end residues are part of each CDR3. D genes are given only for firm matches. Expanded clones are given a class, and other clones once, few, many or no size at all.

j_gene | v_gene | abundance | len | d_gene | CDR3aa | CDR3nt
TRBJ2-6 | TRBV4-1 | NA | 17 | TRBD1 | CASSQDRGSAGANVLTF | TGCGCCAGCAGCCAGGACAGGGGAAGTGCTGGGGCCAACGTCCTGACTTTC
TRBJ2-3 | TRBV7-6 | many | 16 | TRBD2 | CASSSGLAGTTDTQYF | TGTGCCAGCAGCTCCGGACTAGCGGGGACCACAGATACGCAGTATTTT
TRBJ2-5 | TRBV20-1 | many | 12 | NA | CSARASRETQYF | TGCAGTGCTAGGGCTAGCAGAGAGACCCAGTACTTC
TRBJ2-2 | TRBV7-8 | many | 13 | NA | CASRVGNTGELFF | TGTGCCAGCAGGGTCGGGAACACCGGGGAGCTGTTTTTT
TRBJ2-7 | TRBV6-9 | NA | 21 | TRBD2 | CAASYQRDLILAGGPSYEQYF | TGTGCCGCCAGTTATCAGCGAGACCTAATTTTAGCGGGAGGACCCTCCTACGAGCAGTACTTC
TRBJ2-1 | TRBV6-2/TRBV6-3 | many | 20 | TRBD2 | CASSLRTGTSARGPYNEQFF | TGTGCCAGCAGTTTACGGACCGGGACTAGCGCGAGAGGGCCTTACAATGAGCAGTTCTTC
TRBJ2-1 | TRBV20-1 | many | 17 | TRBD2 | CSAREGQGLAGGREQFF | TGCAGTGCTAGAGAGGGCCAGGGGCTAGCGGGAGGGCGGGAGCAGTTCTTC
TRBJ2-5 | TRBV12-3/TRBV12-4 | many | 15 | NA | CASSGLLFGQETQYF | TGTGCCAGCAGTGGGTTACTGTTTGGCCAAGAGACCCAGTACTTC
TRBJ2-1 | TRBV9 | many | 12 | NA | CASSFSHNEQFF | TGTGCCAGCAGCTTTTCCCACAATGAGCAGTTCTTC
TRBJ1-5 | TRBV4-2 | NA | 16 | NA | CASSQVGGGTNQPQHF | TGTGCCAGCAGCCAAGTGGGAGGAGGAACAAATCAGCCCCAGCATTTT
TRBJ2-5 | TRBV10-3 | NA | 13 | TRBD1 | CAIGDRGRETQYF | TGTGCCATCGGGGACAGGGGGCGGGAGACCCAGTACTTC
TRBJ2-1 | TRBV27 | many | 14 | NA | CASSSGLHYNEQFF | TGTGCCAGCAGTTCGGGACTCCACTACAATGAGCAGTTCTTC
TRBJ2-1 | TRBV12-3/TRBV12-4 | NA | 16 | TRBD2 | CASSFLAGNGGNEQFF | TGTGCCAGCAGTTTTCTAGCGGGGAATGGGGGCAATGAGCAGTTCTTC
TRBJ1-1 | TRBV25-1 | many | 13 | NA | CASSEVGVTEAFF | TGTGCCAGCAGTGAAGTAGGGGTCACTGAAGCTTTCTTT
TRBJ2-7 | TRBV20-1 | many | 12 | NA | CSASNRNYEQYF | TGCAGTGCTAGTAACAGGAACTACGAGCAGTACTTC
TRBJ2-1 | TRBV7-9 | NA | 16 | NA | CASSLTRAVSYNEQFF | TGTGCCAGCAGCCTTACCCGAGCGGTCTCCTACAATGAGCAGTTCTTC
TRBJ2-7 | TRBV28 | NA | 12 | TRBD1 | CASRTGWDEQYF | TGTGCCAGTCGGACAGGGTGGGACGAGCAGTACTTC
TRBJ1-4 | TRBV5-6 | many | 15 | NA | CASSLSWGVNEKLFF | TGTGCCAGCAGCTTGAGCTGGGGAGTTAATGAAAAACTGTTTTTT
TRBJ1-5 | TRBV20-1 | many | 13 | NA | CSAIGRDNQPQHF | TGCAGTGCTATAGGGCGGGACAATCAGCCCCAGCATTTT
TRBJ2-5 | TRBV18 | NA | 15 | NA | CASSPLSGDKETQYF | TGTGCCAGCTCACCACTTTCCGGGGACAAAGAGACCCAGTACTTC
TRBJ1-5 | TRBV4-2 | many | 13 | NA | CASSQDPYQPQHF | TGTGCCAGCAGCCAAGATCCGTATCAGCCCCAGCATTTT
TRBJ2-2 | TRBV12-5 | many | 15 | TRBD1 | CASGSRQGATGELFF | TGTGCTAGTGGTTCGCGACAGGGGGCGACCGGGGAGCTGTTTTTT
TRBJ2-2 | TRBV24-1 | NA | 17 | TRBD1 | CATSGTWTGGDTGELFF | TGTGCCACCAGTGGAACGTGGACAGGGGGGGACACCGGGGAGCTGTTTTTT
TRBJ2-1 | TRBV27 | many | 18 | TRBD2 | CASSLVAGGPGSYNEQFF | TGTGCCAGCAGTTTAGTAGCGGGAGGGCCGGGATCCTACAATGAGCAGTTCTTC
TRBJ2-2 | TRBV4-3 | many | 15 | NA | CASSQVLLNTGELFF | TGCGCCAGCAGCCAAGTCCTCCTAAACACCGGGGAGCTGTTTTTT
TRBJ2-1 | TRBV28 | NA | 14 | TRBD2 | CASSPLTSEGEQFF | TGTGCCAGCAGTCCCCTGACTAGCGAAGGTGAGCAGTTCTTC
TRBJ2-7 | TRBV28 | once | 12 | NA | CASSTAPNEQYF | TGTGCCAGCAGTACAGCCCCTAACGAGCAGTACTTC
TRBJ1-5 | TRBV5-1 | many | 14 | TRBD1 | CASSVGQGDQPQHF | TGCGCCAGCAGCGTTGGACAGGGAGATCAGCCCCAGCATTTT
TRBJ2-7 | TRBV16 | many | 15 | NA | CASSQLWASPLEQYF | TGTGCCAGCAGCCAACTTTGGGCTAGCCCCCTCGAGCAGTACTTC
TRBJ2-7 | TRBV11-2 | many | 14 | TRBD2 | CASRGTSVGYEQYF | TGTGCCAGCAGAGGGACTAGCGTGGGCTACGAGCAGTACTTC
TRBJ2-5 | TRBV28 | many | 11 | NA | CASGRSETQYF | TGTGCCAGCGGAAGGTCGGAGACCCAGTACTTC
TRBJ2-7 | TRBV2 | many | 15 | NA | CASSERGRGPYEQYF | TGTGCCAGCAGTGAGAGGGGCAGGGGACCCTACGAGCAGTACTTC
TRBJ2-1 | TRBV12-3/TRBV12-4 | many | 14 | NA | CASSLVWEPREQFF | TGTGCCAGCAGTTTAGTTTGGGAACCCAGGGAGCAGTTCTTC
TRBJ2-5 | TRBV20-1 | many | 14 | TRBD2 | CSARSLAGVGTQYF | TGCAGTGCTAGAAGTCTAGCGGGAGTTGGGACCCAGTACTTC
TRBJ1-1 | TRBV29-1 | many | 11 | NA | CSVDGGTEAFF | TGCAGCGTTGATGGAGGCACTGAAGCTTTCTTT
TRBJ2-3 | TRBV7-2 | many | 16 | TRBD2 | CASSLAPTSGTDTQYF | TGTGCCAGCAGCTTAGCCCCGACTAGCGGCACAGATACGCAGTATTTT
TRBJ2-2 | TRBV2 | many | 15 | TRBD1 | CASSLLGTVAGELFF | TGTGCCAGCAGTCTCCTGGGGACAGTAGCCGGGGAGCTGTTTTTT
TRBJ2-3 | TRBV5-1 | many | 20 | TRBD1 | CASSLAGTAQTPQLADTQYF | TGCGCCAGCAGCTTGGCAGGGACAGCTCAAACCCCCCAATTGGCAGATACGCAGTATTTT
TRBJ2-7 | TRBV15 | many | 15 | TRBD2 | CATSRVVTSAYEQYF | TGTGCCACCAGCAGAGTAGTGACTAGCGCCTACGAGCAGTACTTC
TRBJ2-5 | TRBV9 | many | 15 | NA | CASSVGVALQETQYF | TGTGCCAGCAGCGTAGGGGTAGCCCTCCAAGAGACCCAGTACTTC
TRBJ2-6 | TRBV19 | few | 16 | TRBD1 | CAVARGLRSGANVLTF | TGTGCCGTAGCAAGGGGGCTAAGGTCTGGGGCCAACGTCCTGACTTTC
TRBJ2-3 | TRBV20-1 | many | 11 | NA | CSAREIDTQYF | TGCAGTGCTAGAGAAATAGATACGCAGTATTTT
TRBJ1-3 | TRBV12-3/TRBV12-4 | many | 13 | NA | CASRKLGGNTIYF | TGTGCCAGCAGAAAACTTGGGGGAAACACCATATATTTT
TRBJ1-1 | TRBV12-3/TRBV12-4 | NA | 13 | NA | CASSLKREGEAFF | TGTGCCAGCAGTTTAAAAAGGGAGGGTGAAGCTTTCTTT
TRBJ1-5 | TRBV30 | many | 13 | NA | CAWNAGVSQPQHF | TGTGCCTGGAATGCAGGGGTTAGTCAGCCCCAGCATTTT
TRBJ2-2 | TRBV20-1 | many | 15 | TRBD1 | CSAEIGQGYTGELFF | TGCAGTGCTGAAATTGGACAGGGGTACACCGGGGAGCTGTTTTTT
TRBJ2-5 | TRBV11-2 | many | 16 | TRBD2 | CASSLGSLAGGETQYF | TGTGCCAGCAGCTTAGGGTCTTTAGCGGGAGGAGAGACCCAGTACTTC
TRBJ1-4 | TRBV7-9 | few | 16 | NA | CASSLLGRGSYEKLFF | TGTGCCAGCAGCTTATTAGGCAGGGGATCATATGAAAAACTGTTTTTT
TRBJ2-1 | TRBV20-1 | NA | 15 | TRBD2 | CSANQRTSGHNEQFF | TGCAGTGCCAATCAAAGGACTAGCGGGCACAATGAGCAGTTCTTC
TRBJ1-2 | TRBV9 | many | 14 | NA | CASSVGARHYGYTF | TGTGCCAGCAGCGTAGGCGCCAGGCACTATGGCTACACCTTC
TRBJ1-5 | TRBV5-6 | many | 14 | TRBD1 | CASSLGQSHQPQHF | TGTGCCAGCAGTTTGGGACAGTCTCATCAGCCCCAGCATTTT
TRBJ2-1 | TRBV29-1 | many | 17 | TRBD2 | CSVEFPLAGVSYNEQFF | TGCAGCGTTGAATTCCCCCTAGCGGGAGTGTCCTACAATGAGCAGTTCTTC
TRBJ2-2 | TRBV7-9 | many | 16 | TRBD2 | CASSFWRGAVTGELFF | TGTGCCAGCAGCTTCTGGCGGGGGGCGGTCACCGGGGAGCTGTTTTTT
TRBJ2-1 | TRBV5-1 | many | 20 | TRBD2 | CASSPGLAGDWGVTYNEQFF | TGCGCCAGCAGCCCCGGACTAGCGGGAGACTGGGGGGTGACTTACAATGAGCAGTTCTTC